This TCR beta chain was profiled in a study of blood T cell repertoires in COVID-19. The CDR3 sequence is 15 residues long. Germline V gene lookup returns CDR1 KGHDR and CDR2 SFDVKD. J lost 3 bases, V lost 5 bases, and 7 bases had no gene match. Sequencing used immunoSEQ multiplex PCR; TCRdb keeps in-frame clones, though not all of them. The sample has hundreds of thousands of clones, 85% to 90% seen once. The chain is built from TRBV24-1 and TRBJ2-5; TRBD1 matches at 8 bases. The source of this sequence is a woman between 45 and 60 years old in a cohort exposed to, infected with or recovered from COVID-19 (not recorded which). The sequenced sample consisted of PBMCs or T cells enriched from blood (not recorded which). DNA for the CDR3: TGTGCCACCAGTGCGACGGACAGGGATGAAGAGACCCAGTACTTC. This sequence encodes CATSATDRDEETQYF.